This TCR beta chain came from a study of metastatic and nonmetastatic thyroid tumors (dated by TCRdb to about 2020). Study-level background: Repertoires were compared across peripheral blood and tumor or nodule tissue samples from malignant and benign thyroid patients.

Here is what the overall study found, with its caveats: In both blood and tumor samples, TCR beta diversity was reported to be significantly higher in malignant tumors than in benign nodules.

None of the patients had been given any treatment before thyroid surgery. Using T-cell receptor beta sequencing, the researchers looked back retrospectively at clinical samples from patients, gathered between about 2011 and 2019. To note about this clone: Which antigen it targets is not known. It has no much larger one-base neighbor in the sample; base qualities were not kept.

The CDR3 numbers 14 residues from cysteine through phenylalanine. Here the CDR3 DNA is all that survives: 42 bases in frame from base 1. Ends trimmed: V by 4 bases, J by 1 base; bases unmatched to a gene: 4. The germline V gene encodes CDR1 GTSNPN and CDR2 SVGIG (reference sequence). Receptor amplification or capture employed PCR. Sequencing relied on an Illumina HiSeq 4000. High-throughput sequencing was used to profile the TCR beta-chain CDR3 region of every patient. In the authors' own workflow: CDR3 differences across clinicopathological groups were used to build a classifier for discriminating distant-metastatic papillary thyroid cancer patients. To measure repertoire diversity the researchers used the Shannon index, while the Morisita-Horn index served to gauge how similar the tumor and blood repertoires were. The public reads were reprocessed in TCRdb via fastp at Q25 and MiXCR, keeping in-frame beta chains. TCRdb's processing, not the authors' own work, is the source of the V and J calls. This sample gives about 48,000 clones in total; around 20% of them show up just once. The ten largest account for over 3% of the sample.

The clonotype originates from a male donor with papillary thyroid cancer or a benign thyroid nodule (not recorded which). Some clones in this sample may be carry-over from other donors' samples. What was sequenced was blood. The chain is made from TRBV30 and TRBJ1-1, and 9 bases in between align with TRBD1. The nucleotide sequence reads as follows: TGTGCCTGGAAGACGGGACAGGGGAACACTGAAGCTTTCTTT. This encodes CAWKTGQGNTEAFF.